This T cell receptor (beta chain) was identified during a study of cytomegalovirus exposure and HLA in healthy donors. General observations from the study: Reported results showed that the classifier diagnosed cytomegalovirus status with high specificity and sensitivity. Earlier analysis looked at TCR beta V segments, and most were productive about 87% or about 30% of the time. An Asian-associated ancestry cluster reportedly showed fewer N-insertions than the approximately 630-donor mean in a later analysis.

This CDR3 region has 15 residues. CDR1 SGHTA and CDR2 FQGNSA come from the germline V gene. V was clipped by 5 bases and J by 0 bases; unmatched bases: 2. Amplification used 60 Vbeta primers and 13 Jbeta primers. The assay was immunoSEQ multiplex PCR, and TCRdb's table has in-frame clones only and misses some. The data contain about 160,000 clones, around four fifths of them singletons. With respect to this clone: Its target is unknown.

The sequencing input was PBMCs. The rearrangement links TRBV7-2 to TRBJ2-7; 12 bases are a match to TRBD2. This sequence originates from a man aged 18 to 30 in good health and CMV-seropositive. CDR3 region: CASSTSGRSSYEQYF. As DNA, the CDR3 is TGTGCCAGCAGCACTAGCGGGAGGTCCTCCTACGAGCAGTACTTC.